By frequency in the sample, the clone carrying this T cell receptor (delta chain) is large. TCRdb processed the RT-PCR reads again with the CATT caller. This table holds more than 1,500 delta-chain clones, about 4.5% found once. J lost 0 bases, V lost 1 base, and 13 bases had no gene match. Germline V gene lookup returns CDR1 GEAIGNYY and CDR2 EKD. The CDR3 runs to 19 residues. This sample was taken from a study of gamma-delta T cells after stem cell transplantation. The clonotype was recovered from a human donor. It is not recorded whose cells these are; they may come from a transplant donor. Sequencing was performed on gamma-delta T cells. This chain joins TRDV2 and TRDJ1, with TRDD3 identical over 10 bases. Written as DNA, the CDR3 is TGTGCCTGTGACACGGTTACTGGGGGATCTGGGACGTACACCGATAAACTCATCTTT. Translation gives CACDTVTGGSGTYTDKLIF.